The rows below give T cell receptor beta chains drawn from one sample of a study of shared clonotypes between healthy human individuals. The table came from immunoSEQ multiplex PCR; TCRdb's copy has only in-frame clones and leaves some out. The sample has approximately 940,000 clones, approximately 80% seen once. The sample comprised memory CD4+ T cells sorted from blood. The receptors originated from a man between 18 and 29 years old in good health. The CDR3 runs from the conserved cysteine through the conserved F or W. Fields, in order: clone size, J gene, V gene, D gene, CDR3 DNA, CDR3 protein. A D gene is named only where the DNA matches it firmly. Rows give clone size only sometimes, using once, few, many, or a class for an expanded clone.

NA TRBJ2-5 TRBV25-1 TRBD1 TGTGCCAGCAGCGGACAGGGATTATCTAAAGAGACCCAGTACTTC CASSGQGLSKETQYF
few TRBJ1-1 TRBV7-2 TRBD1 TGTGCCAGCAGCCGAAACAGGGGTTGGACTGAAGCTTTCTTT CASSRNRGWTEAFF
once TRBJ2-1 TRBV19 TRBD2 TGTGCCACCGAGCGGGGGGGCAGGTACAATGAGCAGTTCTTC CATERGGRYNEQFF
NA TRBJ2-3 TRBV5-6 NA TGTGCCAGCAGCTTGAACACAGATACGCAGTATTTT CASSLNTDTQYF
NA TRBJ1-6 TRBV6-6 NA TGTGCCAGCAGTTACTTGGGACACAACATGGGCTCACCCCTCCACTTT CASSYLGHNMGSPLHF
few TRBJ2-5 TRBV2 NA TGTGCCAGCAGTCGCCGGGACGGGGAGACCCAGTACTTC CASSRRDGETQYF
NA TRBJ1-2 TRBV4-1 NA TGCGCCAGCAGGCCCTCGGGGAGTAAGGGCTACACCTTC CASRPSGSKGYTF
NA TRBJ1-1 TRBV5-1 NA TGCGCCAGCAGCTTGTCTGCCCGATCCGAAGCTTTCTTT CASSLSARSEAFF
NA TRBJ1-2 TRBV25-1 TRBD1 TGTGCCAGCAGTGAATCAGGGGGATATGGCTACACCTTC CASSESGGYGYTF
NA TRBJ2-3 TRBV4-2 TRBD2 TGTGCCAGCAGCCAAGGAATAGGCGCGGGGGTGACTCCGGATACGCAGTATTTT CASSQGIGAGVTPDTQYF
NA TRBJ2-5 TRBV6-6 NA TGTGCCAGCAGTACAGAGGGGGGGTGGACGGAGACCCAGTACTTC CASSTEGGWTETQYF
NA TRBJ1-1 TRBV19 TRBD1 TGTGCCAGTAGTTTGCAGGGGGCCCTGAACACTGAAGCTTTCTTT CASSLQGALNTEAFF
NA TRBJ2-2 TRBV7-2 TRBD2 TGTGCCAGCAGCACCCACCCTAAGGGCGGGAGAACGGGGGAGCTGTTTTTT CASSTHPKGGRTGELFF
NA TRBJ2-2 TRBV25-1 NA TGTGCCAGCAGTGATTATGGGGCCGGGGAGCTGTTTTTT CASSDYGAGELFF
NA TRBJ2-7 TRBV6-5 TRBD1 TGTGCCAGCAGTTTCCGGGACAGGGGTTCCTACGAGCAGTACTTC CASSFRDRGSYEQYF
NA TRBJ2-7 TRBV12-5 NA TGTGCTAGTGGTTTGCCACAGGAACTTGTCAAGTACTTC CASGLPQELVKYF
few TRBJ2-1 TRBV7-2 NA TGTGCCAGCAGTTACTTCCCACTCGCTTACAATGAGCAGTTCTTC CASSYFPLAYNEQFF
NA TRBJ2-1 TRBV2 TRBD1 TGTGCCAGCAGTGTTGGGGACAGGAAGTTCTTC CASSVGDRKFF
NA TRBJ2-7 TRBV5-6 TRBD2 TGTGCCAGCAGCTGGTCTAGCGGGGGGGCTTACGAGCAGTACTTC CASSWSSGGAYEQYF
NA TRBJ1-3 TRBV6-5 NA TGTGCCAGCCGCCAGCGGGCGGCTGGAAACACCATATATTTT CASRQRAAGNTIYF
NA TRBJ2-3 TRBV11-2 NA TGTGCCAGCAGCTTAGGGAGGACAGATACGCAGTATTTT CASSLGRTDTQYF
NA TRBJ2-7 TRBV19 TRBD1 TGTGCCAGTACTTTGACAGGGGCAAGGTACGAGCAGTACTTC CASTLTGARYEQYF
few TRBJ1-1 TRBV11-2 NA TGTGCCAGCAGCTATCTCGGGAACACTGAAGCTTTCTTT CASSYLGNTEAFF
NA TRBJ1-1 TRBV7-8 TRBD1 TGTGCCAGCAGCTCGACAGGGCCCACCGAAGCTTTCTTT CASSSTGPTEAFF
NA TRBJ1-2 TRBV6-1 NA TGTGCCAGCGCGGAGAGACACAACGATGGCTACACCTTC CASAERHNDGYTF
NA TRBJ2-7 TRBV5-1 NA TGCGCCAGCAGCACCGGTGTCCCCGGCGGGAACGAGCAGTACTTC CASSTGVPGGNEQYF
NA TRBJ2-7 TRBV27 NA TGTGCCAGCAGCCCAAGACCGTACTACGAGCAGTACTTC CASSPRPYYEQYF
NA TRBJ2-3 TRBV7-7 NA TGTGCTAGCAGCTTGGACAGCACAGATACGCAGTATTTT CASSLDSTDTQYF
NA TRBJ1-1 TRBV7-3 NA TGTGCCAGCAGCCCGGACGGCTTGAACACTGAAGCTTTCTTT CASSPDGLNTEAFF
NA TRBJ1-2 TRBV20-1 NA TGCAGTGCTACCCCCCCCTGGGGCTACACCTTC CSATPPWGYTF
few TRBJ1-1 TRBV11-2 NA TGTGCCAGCAGCTTAGTAAGGGCGGACACTGAAGCTTTCTTT CASSLVRADTEAFF
NA TRBJ2-1 TRBV5-8 NA TGTGCCAGCAGCTCGGGACGCAGTTACAATGAGCAGTTCTTC CASSSGRSYNEQFF
NA TRBJ2-5 TRBV14 NA TGTGCCAGCAGCCAAGCAGGGAGCCAGTACTTC CASSQAGSQYF
NA TRBJ2-1 TRBV7-2 TRBD2 TGTGCCAGCAGGCCACTAGCGGGAGGGCACAATGAGCAGTTCTTC CASRPLAGGHNEQFF
NA TRBJ2-1 TRBV2 TRBD1 TGTGCCAGCAGTGAGTCCCCTTCCCACCCCCGGGACAGAGCTAGAGGTGAGCAGTTCTTC CASSESPSHPRDRARGEQFF
NA TRBJ2-1 TRBV5-4 NA TGTGCCAGCAGCCCTGGGAGCCGGGACAACAATGAGCAGTTCTTC CASSPGSRDNNEQFF
NA TRBJ1-4 TRBV15 NA TGTGCCACCAGCAGAGGGAGGGGCAGTGAAAAACTGTTTTTT CATSRGRGSEKLFF
NA TRBJ2-5 TRBV7-6 NA TGTGCCAGCAGCTTAGCGGAGACCCAGTACTTC CASSLAETQYF
NA TRBJ2-4 TRBV6-1 NA TGTGCCAGCAGCGCCGGAGCCAAAAACATTCAGTACTTC CASSAGAKNIQYF
NA TRBJ1-2 TRBV10-3 TRBD1 TGTGCCATCAAAGCCTCCGGGACAGGAACCTATGGCTACACCTTC CAIKASGTGTYGYTF
NA TRBJ1-5 TRBV19 NA TGTGCCAGTATCGCAACCCGGGGGCAGTTCGGCAATCAGCCCCAGCATTTT CASIATRGQFGNQPQHF
NA TRBJ1-2 TRBV5-5 NA TGTGCCAGCAGCTTGGGACTGGGCTATGGCTACACCTTC CASSLGLGYGYTF